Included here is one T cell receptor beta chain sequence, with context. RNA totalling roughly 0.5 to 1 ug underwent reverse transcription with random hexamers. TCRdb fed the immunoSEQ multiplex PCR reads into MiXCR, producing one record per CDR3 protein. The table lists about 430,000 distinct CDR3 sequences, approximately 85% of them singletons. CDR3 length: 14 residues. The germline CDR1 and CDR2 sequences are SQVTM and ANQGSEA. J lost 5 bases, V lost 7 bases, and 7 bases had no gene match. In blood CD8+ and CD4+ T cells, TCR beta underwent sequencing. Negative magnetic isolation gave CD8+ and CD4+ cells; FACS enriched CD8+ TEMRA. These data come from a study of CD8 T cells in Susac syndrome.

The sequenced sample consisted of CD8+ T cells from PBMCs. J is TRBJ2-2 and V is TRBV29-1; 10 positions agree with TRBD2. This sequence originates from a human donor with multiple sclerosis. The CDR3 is CSALLAGRTGELFF. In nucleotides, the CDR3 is TGCAGCGCCTTACTAGCGGGACGGACCGGGGAGCTGTTTTTT.